Each of the 11 T cell receptor beta chains below was sequenced from the same sample in a study of CD8+ T cells in alopecia areata. It was cDNA, reverse transcribed from extracted RNA, that served as the sequencing template. Using immunoSEQ multiplex PCR, the repertoire was profiled, and TCRdb retains in-frame clones only, with some absent. Counted here are about 200,000 clones, about 60% occurring once; the ten biggest clones make up 0.45%. The sequencing used CD4+ T cells sorted from blood, collected at week 0. The receptors were sampled from a human donor with alopecia areata.

The chain employs TRBV29-1 and TRBJ2-3; D tentatively reads TRBD1 or TRBD2 (6 bases each). Trimming stripped 7 bases from V and 4 bases from J, with 15 bases between. This CDR3 contains 13 residues. Germline CDR1 SQVTM, CDR2 ANQGSEA. The CDR3 sequence is CSGRLGGPDTQYF. The CDR3 DNA sequence: TGCAGCGGGAGATTGGGGGGCCCAGATACGCAGTATTTT.

In this sample, this clone turned up a few times. J is TRBJ2-7 and V is TRBV6-1; 7 bases match TRBD2. V trimming: 4 bases; J trimming: 4 bases; junction bases outside the gene matches: 7. This CDR3 contains 14 residues. From germline, CDR1 is MNHNS and CDR2 SASEGT. The CDR3 loop reads CASSALAERYEQYF. The DNA of the CDR3 is TGTGCCAGCAGTGCCCTAGCGGAGAGATACGAGCAGTACTTC.

The table lists this clone with a few counts. The chain has TRBV5-8 and TRBJ2-1; TRBD1 agrees at 7 bases. CDR1 and CDR2 (germline): SGHTS, YDEGEE. V dropped 0 bases and J dropped 11; count of bases not matched to a gene: 8. This CDR3 is 14 amino acids long. This chain's CDR3 is CASSLDRGPGQQFF. The CDR3 region has the DNA TGTGCCAGCAGCTTGGACAGGGGCCCTGGTCAGCAGTTCTTC.

The chain links TRBV5-6 to TRBJ1-1; no clear D gene. V gave up 2 bases and J gave up 5 bases, with 13 bases separating them. Germline V gene lookup returns CDR1 SGHDT and CDR2 YYEEEE. The CDR3 contains 14 residues. The CDR3 nucleotides are TGTGCCAGCAGCTTCGGCTGGTTGAGGACTGAAGCTTTCTTT. It codes for CASSFGWLRTEAFF.

In its sample, this clone was seen a few times. V and J are TRBV7-2 and TRBJ2-6, with no clear D. V gave up 5 bases and J gave up 0 bases, with 5 bases separating them. The CDR3 totals 14 residues. Germline loops: CDR1 SGHTA, CDR2 FQGNSA. CDR3 nucleotide sequence: TGTGCCAGCAGCCGGAGCTCTGGGGCCAACGTCCTGACTTTC. Residues: CASSRSSGANVLTF.

The chain links TRBV5-1 to TRBJ2-1; the D call may be TRBD1 or TRBD2 (7 bases each). This CDR3 has 17 amino acids. Trimming cost V 6 bases and J 6 bases, with 25 bases left between them. The germline V gene has CDR1 SGHRS and CDR2 YFSETQ. The CDR3 region is CASKNRGQAGARNEQFF. As DNA, the CDR3 is TGCGCCAGCAAAAACAGGGGCCAGGCGGGAGCACGCAATGAGCAGTTCTTC.

The chain is built from TRBV6-6 and TRBJ1-2; 10 nucleotides agree with TRBD1. The ends lost 5 bases at V and 4 bases at J; junction bases unmatched: 7. Germline V gene lookup returns CDR1 MNHNY and CDR2 SVGAGI (reference sequence). The CDR3 runs 15 residues. The CDR3 DNA follows: TGTGCCAGCAGTGCTGACAGGGGGCTTACCTATGGCTACACCTTC. Encoded protein: CASSADRGLTYGYTF.

The V and J genes are TRBV4-1 and TRBJ2-5; D call uncertain. From germline, CDR1 is MGHRA and CDR2 YSYEKL. This CDR3 comprises 14 residues. Trimming took off 4 bases at V and 0 bases at J, with 9 bases between the two ends. This CDR3 is CASSLDPNQETQYF. The CDR3 region has the DNA TGCGCCAGCAGCCTGGACCCTAACCAAGAGACCCAGTACTTC.

This clone occurred a few times. The chain combines TRBV6-5 with TRBJ1-6; no clear D. CDR3 size: 13 residues. In germline, CDR1 is MNHEY, CDR2 SVGAGI. V was pared by 3 bases and J by 10 bases, with 10 bases between. CDR3 amino acids: CASSYRASSPLHF. The CDR3 coding sequence is TGTGCCAGCAGTTATAGGGCCTCCTCACCCCTCCACTTT.

The V and J genes are TRBV29-1 and TRBJ2-7; the match to TRBD2 covers 7 bases. The CDR3 is 13 amino acids. Germline V gives CDR1 SQVTM, CDR2 ANQGSEA. After removal of 4 bases from V and 0 bases from J, the junction contained 3 bases not matched to a gene. CDR3 region: CSVAPGGSYEQYF. In DNA, the CDR3 is TGCAGCGTTGCTCCGGGGGGCTCCTACGAGCAGTACTTC.

The chain uses TRBV6-5 and TRBJ1-4; TRBD1 agrees at 7 bases. Germline V lookup: CDR1 MNHEY, CDR2 SVGAGI. CDR3 length: 12 residues. V lost 6 bases and J lost 6; bases outside the gene matches: 1. DNA of the CDR3: TGTGCCAGCAGAGGACAGGATGAAAAACTGTTTTTT. Translation gives CASRGQDEKLFF.